This T cell receptor (beta chain) was documented in a study of blood T cell repertoires in COVID-19. V lost 7 bases and J lost 8; bases outside the gene matches: 6. CDR1 and CDR2 from the germline V gene are MDHEN and SYDVKM. The CDR3 is 14 residues long. Authors' data handling: Estimated nucleated cell counts came from reference gene primer amplification. The protocol was immunoSEQ multiplex PCR, while the TCRdb copy is restricted to in-frame clones and leaves out a portion. D and trimming come from the DNA, and the V and J calls and clone size come from that table. The table includes about 130,000 clones, 80% to 95% detected once.

The chain links TRBV28 to TRBJ1-6; TRBD1 aligns across 9 bases. The sequence was collected from a man aged 50-59 years with COVID-19, enrolled during active disease. Sequencing used peripheral blood. The CDR3 spells CASMDRGGDSPLHF. The CDR3 nucleotides read TGTGCCAGCATGGACAGGGGAGGGGATTCACCCCTCCACTTT.